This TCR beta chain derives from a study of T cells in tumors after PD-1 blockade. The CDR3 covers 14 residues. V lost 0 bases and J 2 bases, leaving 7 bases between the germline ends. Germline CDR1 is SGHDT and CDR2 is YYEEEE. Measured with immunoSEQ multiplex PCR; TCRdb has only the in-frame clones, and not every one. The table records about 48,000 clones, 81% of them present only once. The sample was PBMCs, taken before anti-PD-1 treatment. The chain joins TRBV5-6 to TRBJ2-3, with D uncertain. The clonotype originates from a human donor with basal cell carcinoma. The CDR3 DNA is TGTGCCAGCAGCTTGGGGCAGCCCACAGATACGCAGTATTTT. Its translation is CASSLGQPTDTQYF.